The entry below gives a single T cell receptor beta chain sequence along with its context. These data come from a study of control samples from healthy donors and cancer patients. The V and J ends lost 5 bases and 4 bases, in that order; junction bases with no gene match: 4. The CDR3 length is 14 residues. The germline gives CDR1 LGHDT, CDR2 YNNKEL (reference sequence). Profiled with immunoSEQ multiplex PCR; TCRdb holds only in-frame clones, not every one. The sample has roughly 89,000 clones, 75% to 95% seen once. The clonotype originates from a man aged 50-59 years in good health. The chain is built from TRBV3-1 (or the pseudogene TRBV3-2) and TRBJ2-3; 9 positions agree with TRBD2. Sequencing was carried out using blood. The CDR3 loop reads CASSATSGPDTQYF. CDR3 in DNA: TGTGCCAGCAGCGCGACTAGCGGACCAGATACGCAGTATTTT.